The subject of this entry is one T cell receptor beta chain. Its antigen is currently unknown. This entry belongs to a study of post-analysis software for immune sequencing data. Study context: Included courses were relapsing-remitting and secondary progressive multiple sclerosis; progressive-relapsing multiple sclerosis was also included. Findings of the study overall: Four to six TRBV segments appeared more often in patients than in controls, and TRBV5-6, TRBV5-1 and TRBV20-1 were among these. Diversity measured as normalized Chao1 was significantly lower in multiple sclerosis patients than in controls.

cDNA libraries for TCR beta contained unique molecular identifiers. Out of 1 to 10 million T cells, about 510,000 cDNA molecules were generated. TCRdb processed the PCR reads anew with MiXCR; each CDR3 protein has one entry. The sample lists 350,000 to 450,000 distinct CDR3 sequences; approximately 42% were seen once. The junction had 9 bases not matched to a gene; V was cut back by 3 bases and J by 13 bases. The CDR3 totals 13 residues. CDR1 and CDR2 (germline): SQVTM, ANQGSEA. The receptor's source is a girl aged 2 to 10 with multiple sclerosis. The sample comprised blood. The chain uses TRBV29-1 and TRBJ1-1, with 12 bases that match TRBD1. This CDR3 is CSVDAPGQGAIFF. CDR3 nucleotide sequence: TGCAGCGTTGACGCCCCGGGACAGGGGGCGATTTTCTTT.